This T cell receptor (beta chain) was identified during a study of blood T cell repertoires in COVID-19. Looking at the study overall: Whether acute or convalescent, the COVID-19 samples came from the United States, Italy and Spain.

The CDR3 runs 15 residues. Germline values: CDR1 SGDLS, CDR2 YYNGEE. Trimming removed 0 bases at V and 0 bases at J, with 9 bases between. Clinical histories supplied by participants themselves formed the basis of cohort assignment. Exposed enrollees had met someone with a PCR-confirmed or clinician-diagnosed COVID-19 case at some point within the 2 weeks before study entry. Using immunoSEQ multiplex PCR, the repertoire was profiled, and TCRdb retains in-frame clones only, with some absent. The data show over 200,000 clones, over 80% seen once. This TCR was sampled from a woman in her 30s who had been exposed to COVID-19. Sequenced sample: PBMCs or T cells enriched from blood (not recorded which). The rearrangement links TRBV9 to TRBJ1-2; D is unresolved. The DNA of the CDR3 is TGTGCCAGCAGCGTAGGTAGTGGAGCTAACTATGGCTACACCTTC. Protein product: CASSVGSGANYGYTF.